This T cell receptor beta chain came from a study of shared clonotypes between healthy human individuals. The CDR3 spans 13 residues. J was trimmed by 2 bases and V by 10 bases; bases with no gene match: 7. Germline V gene data show CDR1 as SNHLY and CDR2 as FYNNEI. Here immunoSEQ multiplex PCR was the method, and the copy in TCRdb shows in-frame clones only, minus some. The profile shows roughly 400,000 clones, approximately 97% of them singletons. The sequence was collected from a man younger than 40 in good health. The V gene is TRBV2, the J gene TRBJ2-7; TRBD1 aligns across 8 bases. Sequencing was carried out using memory CD8+ T cells sorted from blood. Sample subset: CD45RO+ cells pooled with CCR7-negative TemRA cells. In DNA, the CDR3 is TGTGCCACCTCACTGACAGGGGCCTACGAGCAGTACTTC. It translates to CATSLTGAYEQYF. Based on the CDR3 plus reference TRBV2 and TRBJ2-7, the full variable domain is EPEVTQTPSHQVTQMGQEVILRCVPISNHLYFYWYRQILGQKVEFLVSFYNNEISEKSEIFDDQFSVERPDGSNFTLKIRSTKLEDSAMYFCATSLTGAYEQYFGPGTRLTVT.